The 25 T cell receptor beta chains reported below all come from one sample, sequenced in a study of blood T cell repertoires in COVID-19. Clones were read by immunoSEQ multiplex PCR, and TCRdb kept only the in-frame ones, dropping some. Among a few hundred thousand clones listed, around 81% were seen once. The specimen sequenced was peripheral blood. The receptors were gathered from a human donor in a cohort sampled during active COVID-19.

The genes are TRBV28 and TRBJ1-4; unclear D gene. CDR1 MDHEN and CDR2 SYDVKM come from the germline V gene. CDR3 length: 14 amino acids. V was trimmed by 1 base and J by 6 bases, leaving 9 bases between them. CDR3 amino acids: CASSLLTGDEKLFF. In DNA form, the CDR3 reads TGTGCCAGCAGTTTATTGACGGGTGATGAAAAACTGTTTTTT.

The CDR3 region has the DNA TGTGCCAGCAGTTACAGACAGGGGACCTACGAGCAGTACTTC. The encoded protein is CASSYRQGTYEQYF. This chain uses TRBV6-6 with TRBJ2-7; 8 bases line up with TRBD1. The germline gives CDR1 MNHNY, CDR2 SVGAGI (reference sequence). The CDR3 has 14 amino acids. Trimming cost V 2 bases and J 2 bases; bases outside gene matches: 2.

This clone was counted a few times. V gene TRBV9 combines with J gene TRBJ2-1; tentatively, D is TRBD2 (5 bases). The length of the CDR3 is 16 residues. Germline CDR1 SGDLS, CDR2 YYNGEE. The V end lost 1 base, the J end lost 0 bases, and 11 bases lay between the germline ends. This CDR3 is CASSVRSGSSYNEQFF. The CDR3 coding sequence is TGTGCCAGCAGCGTAAGGAGCGGCAGCTCCTACAATGAGCAGTTCTTC.

This clone is a singleton in its sample. V usage is TRBV3-1 (or the pseudogene TRBV3-2) and J usage is TRBJ1-6, with 9 bases lining up with TRBD1. After removal of 5 bases from V and 7 bases from J, the junction contained 3 bases not matched to a gene. CDR3 length equals 14 residues. The germline V gene has CDR1 LGHDT and CDR2 YNNKEL (reference sequence). The CDR3 is CASSTTGGNSPLHF. Written as DNA, the CDR3 is TGTGCCAGCAGCACGACAGGGGGGAATTCACCCCTCCACTTT.

V and J are TRBV7-9 and TRBJ2-2; D not resolved. The V end lost 2 bases, the J end lost 0 bases, and 7 bases lay between the germline ends. The CDR3 length is 15 residues. Germline V lookup: CDR1 SEHNR, CDR2 FQNEAQ (reference sequence). The DNA of the CDR3 is TGTGCCAGCAGCTTATTTTCTGCGAACACCGGGGAGCTGTTTTTT. This sequence encodes CASSLFSANTGELFF.

V usage is TRBV6-2 or TRBV6-3 and J usage is TRBJ2-7; 10 bases fit TRBD2. V lost 4 bases to trimming and J lost 5 bases; unmatched junction nucleotides: 8. The germline V gene has CDR1 MNHEY and CDR2 SVGEGT. The CDR3 covers 15 residues. The CDR3 reads CASSLSSGGFDEQYF. CDR3 nucleotides: TGTGCCAGCAGTTTGAGTAGCGGGGGGTTCGACGAGCAGTACTTC.

CDR3 DNA: TGTGCCAGCAGCAACTCAGGGGATGCCTCCTACGAGCAGTACTTC. Translation: CASSNSGDASYEQYF. The V call is TRBV13, the J call TRBJ2-7; D possibly corresponds to TRBD1 (6 bases). Germline V gives CDR1 PRHDT, CDR2 FYEKMQ (reference sequence). This CDR3 region has 15 residues. Trimming left V 5 bases short and J 0 bases short, with 14 bases between.

The CDR3 spells CASSLQGGPNKDEQFF. CDR3 coding DNA: TGCGCCAGCAGCTTGCAGGGAGGCCCGAATAAGGATGAGCAGTTCTTC. This chain connects TRBV5-1 to TRBJ2-1, with D maybe TRBD2 (6 bases). Per germline, CDR1 SGHRS and CDR2 YFSETQ. The CDR3 spans 16 residues. V was cut by 1 base and J by 8 bases, with 19 bases left in between.

The rearrangement uses TRBV5-1 and TRBJ1-2; 9 nucleotides agree with TRBD1. J gave up 7 bases and V 0 bases, and 7 bases lay outside the gene matches. The CDR3 is 15 amino acids. CDR1 is SGHRS and CDR2 is YFSETQ in the germline V gene. CDR3 protein: CASSLVVGQGFGYTF. The CDR3 bases are TGCGCCAGCAGCTTGGTGGTAGGACAGGGGTTTGGCTACACCTTC.

The CDR3 loop is CASSYSGAYEQYF. CDR3 nucleotides: TGTGCCAGCAGTTATAGCGGGGCCTACGAGCAGTACTTC. This chain links TRBV6-2 or TRBV6-3 with TRBJ2-7; the match to TRBD2 covers 8 bases. CDR1 is MNHEY, CDR2 SVGEGT, per germline. The CDR3 runs 13 residues. Losses at the gene ends were 3 bases for V and 2 bases for J; bases not matched to a gene: 0.

This clone has only one observation. The rearrangement links TRBV7-3 to TRBJ2-5; no clear D gene. Per germline, CDR1 SGHTA and CDR2 FQGTGA. This CDR3 has 14 residues. V shed 6 bases and J shed 1 base, with 12 bases lying between them. The CDR3 loop reads CASSYGDSQETQYF. CDR3 DNA sequence: TGTGCCAGCAGTTATGGAGATAGCCAAGAGACCCAGTACTTC.

The chain has TRBV5-1 and TRBJ2-2; 11 positions agree with TRBD2. J gave up 2 bases and V 2 bases, and 2 bases lay outside the gene matches. The CDR3 spans 16 residues. CDR1 and CDR2 from the germline V gene are SGHRS and YFSETQ. CDR3 sequence (DNA): TGCGCCAGCAGCTTCGGGACTAGCGGAAACACCGGGGAGCTGTTTTTT. Its translation is CASSFGTSGNTGELFF.

The genes are TRBV5-1 and TRBJ1-6; 7 bases fit TRBD1. Germline-derived CDR1 and CDR2 are SGHRS and YFSETQ. The CDR3 has 15 amino acids. V lost 4 bases, J lost 5 bases, and 6 bases stayed unmatched. The CDR3 nucleotides read TGCGCCAGCAGCACTACAGGGGCAAATAATTCACCCCTCCACTTT. Amino acids: CASSTTGANNSPLHF. Variable domain in full (rest from reference TRBV5-1 and TRBJ1-6): KAGVTQTPRYLIKTRGQQVTLSCSPISGHRSVSWYQQTPGQGLQFLFEYFSETQRNKGNFPGRFSGRQFSNSRSEMNVSTLELGDSALYLCASSTTGANNSPLHFGNGTRLTVT.

This clone was counted only a few times. This rearrangement joins TRBV18 to TRBJ1-5, with D hard to call. CDR1 and CDR2 (germline): KGHSH, LQKENI. This CDR3 has 14 residues. V was cut by 1 base and J by 4 bases, with 8 bases left in between. Written as DNA, the CDR3 is TGTGCCAGCTCACCACGAGACACTAATCAGCCCCAGCATTTT. It yields the protein CASSPRDTNQPQHF.

This clone was recorded a few times. V and J are TRBV7-2 and TRBJ2-3, with D unresolved. The CDR3 has 14 amino acids. Per germline, CDR1 SGHTA and CDR2 FQGNSA. Trimming stripped 0 bases from V and 5 bases from J, with 9 bases between. The CDR3, as DNA: TGTGCCAGCAGCTTAGCTACACCTGTAGATACGCAGTATTTT. It specifies CASSLATPVDTQYF.

The chain employs TRBV3-1 (or the pseudogene TRBV3-2) and TRBJ2-5; D remains unclear. CDR3 length: 12 amino acids. Trimming took 2 bases from V and 2 from J, leaving 3 bases between them. The germline V gene encodes CDR1 LGHDT and CDR2 YNNKEL (reference sequence). The chain's CDR3 is CASSQLQETQYF. CDR3 coding DNA: TGTGCCAGCAGCCAATTACAAGAGACCCAGTACTTC.

The chain recombines TRBV3-1 (or the pseudogene TRBV3-2) with TRBJ1-6; 7 bases map to TRBD1. The CDR3 covers 14 residues. The V gene's germline CDR1 is LGHDT and CDR2 YNNKEL (reference sequence). The trim removed 4 bases at V and 10 bases at J, leaving 7 bases unmatched. CDR3 DNA sequence: TGTGCCAGCAGCCCTGGACAGGTTTTGTCACCCCTCCACTTT. This gives the protein CASSPGQVLSPLHF.

V usage is TRBV27 and J usage is TRBJ1-1; a weak D match, TRBD1 (6 bases). V was shortened by 5 bases and J by 5 bases, with 15 bases between the two germline ends. CDR3 length equals 14 residues. The germline V gene has CDR1 MNHEY and CDR2 SMNVEV (reference sequence). The CDR3 is CASSPPGARTEAFF. The CDR3 DNA sequence: TGTGCCAGCAGTCCACCAGGGGCGCGGACTGAAGCTTTCTTT.

This clone showed up many times. The chain recombines TRBV19 with TRBJ1-6; 8 bases match TRBD1. With 5 bases clipped from V and 10 bases from J, the junction kept 7 bases outside the gene matches. The CDR3 runs 14 residues. Per germline, CDR1 LNHDA and CDR2 SQIVND (reference sequence). The CDR3 sequence is CASSPRGQESPLHF. CDR3 DNA: TGTGCCAGTAGTCCCAGGGGGCAGGAATCACCCCTCCACTTT.

This clone was seen just once. The J gene is TRBJ1-2, the V gene TRBV30; tentative D call: TRBD1 (6 bases). The CDR3 sequence is 15 residues long. V shed 3 bases and J shed 4 bases, with 18 bases lying between them. Germline V gene sequence: CDR1 GTSNPN, CDR2 SVGIG (reference sequence). Here the CDR3 reads CAWSPTGGLGYGYTF. The CDR3 nucleotides are TGTGCCTGGAGCCCGACCGGGGGGCTGGGCTATGGCTACACCTTC.

V is TRBV5-1 and J is TRBJ2-2; TRBD1 aligns across 7 bases. CDR1 SGHRS and CDR2 YFSETQ come from the germline V gene. This CDR3 region has 15 residues. V lost 3 bases and J lost 5; bases outside the gene matches: 7. The CDR3 loop is CASSSGQTNTGELFF. In DNA form, the CDR3 reads TGCGCCAGCAGCTCGGGACAGACAAATACCGGGGAGCTGTTTTTT.

The chain is built from TRBV18 and TRBJ2-2; D remains ambiguous. The V end was cut by 2 bases, the J end by 5 bases, with 6 bases between. Per germline, CDR1 KGHSH and CDR2 LQKENI. The CDR3 is made up of 13 amino acids. The chain's CDR3 is CASSPYSTGELFF. The CDR3 DNA is TGTGCCAGCTCACCATATTCTACCGGGGAGCTGTTTTTT.

The chain employs TRBV28 and TRBJ1-2; TRBD1 matches 10 bases. The CDR3 covers 13 residues. From germline, CDR1 is MDHEN and CDR2 SYDVKM. V gave up 11 bases and J gave up 4 bases; unmatched junction bases: 7. The CDR3 reads CAHSRQGAYGYTF. In DNA form, the CDR3 reads TGTGCCCACTCGAGACAGGGGGCCTATGGCTACACCTTC.

The rearrangement links TRBV15 to TRBJ1-2, with TRBD1 as a possible D gene (6 bases). The CDR3 runs 14 residues. Looked up from germline, CDR1 is LNHNV and CDR2 is YYDKDF (reference sequence). The V end was cut by 0 bases, the J end by 5 bases, with 10 bases between. In nucleotides, the CDR3 is TGTGCCACCAGCAGAGATAACAGGGAGTATGGCTACACCTTC. This gives the protein CATSRDNREYGYTF.

This clone has only one observation. The rearrangement uses TRBV11-2 and TRBJ1-2; no firm D call. CDR1 is SGHAT and CDR2 is FQNNGV in the germline V gene. Trimming removed 1 base from V and 4 bases from J, with 10 bases in between. The CDR3 loop spans 14 amino acids. The CDR3 sequence is CASSLGPGTYGYTF. In nucleotides, the CDR3 is TGTGCCAGCAGCTTAGGGCCGGGAACCTATGGCTACACCTTC.